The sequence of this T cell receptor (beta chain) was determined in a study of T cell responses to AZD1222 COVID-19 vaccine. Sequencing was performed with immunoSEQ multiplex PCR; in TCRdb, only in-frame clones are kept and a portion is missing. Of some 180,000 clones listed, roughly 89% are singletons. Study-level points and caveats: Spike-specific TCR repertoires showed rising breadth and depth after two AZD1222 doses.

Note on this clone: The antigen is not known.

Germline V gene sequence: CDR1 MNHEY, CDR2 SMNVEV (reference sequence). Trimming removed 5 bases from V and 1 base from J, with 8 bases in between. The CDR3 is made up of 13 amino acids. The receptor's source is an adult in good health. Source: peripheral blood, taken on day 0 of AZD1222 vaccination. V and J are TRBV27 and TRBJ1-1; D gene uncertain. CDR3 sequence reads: CASSPSGNTEAFF. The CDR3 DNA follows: TGTGCCAGCAGTCCCTCGGGGAACACTGAAGCTTTCTTT.